The present TCR beta chain was sequenced within a study of technical replicates of blood from a few donors. Germline CDR1 is MNHEY and CDR2 is SMNVEV (reference sequence). The V end was cut by 7 bases, the J end by 6 bases, with 19 bases between. The CDR3 is 14 amino acids. Using immunoSEQ multiplex PCR, the repertoire was profiled, and TCRdb retains in-frame clones only, with some absent. The profile shows 75,000 to 85,000 clones, roughly 77% of them singletons. Sample: PBMCs. V and J are TRBV27 and TRBJ2-7, with D possibly matching TRBD1 (5 bases). The receptor was isolated from a human donor in good health. Some clones in this sample may be carry-over from other donors' samples. The CDR3 DNA reads as TGTGCCAGCACTCGGGTCCAGGGTCGAGGCGAGCAGTACTTC. This gives the protein CASTRVQGRGEQYF.